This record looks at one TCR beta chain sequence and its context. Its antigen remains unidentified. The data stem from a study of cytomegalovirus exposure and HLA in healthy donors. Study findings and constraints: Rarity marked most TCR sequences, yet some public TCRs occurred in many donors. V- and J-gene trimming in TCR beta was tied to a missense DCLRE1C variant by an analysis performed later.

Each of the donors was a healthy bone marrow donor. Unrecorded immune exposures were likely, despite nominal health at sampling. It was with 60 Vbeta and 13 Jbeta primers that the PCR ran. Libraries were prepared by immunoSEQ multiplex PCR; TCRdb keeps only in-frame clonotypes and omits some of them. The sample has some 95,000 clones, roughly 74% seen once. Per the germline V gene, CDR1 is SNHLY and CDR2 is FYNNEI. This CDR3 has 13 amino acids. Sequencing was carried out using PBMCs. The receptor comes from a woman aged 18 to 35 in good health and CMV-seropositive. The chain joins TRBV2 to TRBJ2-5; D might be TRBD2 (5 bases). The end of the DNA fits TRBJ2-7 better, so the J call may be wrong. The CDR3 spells CASSGEAVREQYF. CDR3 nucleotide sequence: TGTGCCAGCAGTGGAGAAGCGGTTCGCGAGCAGTACTTC.